A single TCR beta chain is shown here with its context. Its antigen is not known. This sample is drawn from a study of T cells in Graves' hyperthyroidism and ophthalmopathy. Notes on the study in general: The model foresaw ophthalmopathy a median roughly 6.6 months prior to onset.

The cohort's ophthalmopathy patients, a group with duration under 3 months, had a Clinical Activity Score of at least 3 and a NOSPECS grade of at least 4. Patients with uncontrolled infections, other autoimmune diseases, pregnancy or lactation were excluded. Diagnosis rested on symptoms, serum thyroxine and TRAb, thyroid ultrasound, and orbital computed tomography. Researchers amplified the TCR beta CDR3 regions from RNA transcripts. RT-PCR in the first round (using the HTBI primer set) targeted the TCR CDR3. A single record per CDR3 protein comes from TCRdb applying MiXCR to the multiplex PCR reads. Of 450,000 to 650,000 distinct CDR3 sequences in the sample, approximately 15% were seen once. The sequenced sample consisted of blood. The receptor was derived from a woman under 30 with Graves' ophthalmopathy.

CDR3 protein: CASSPTRTLPYEQYF. In nucleotides, the CDR3 is TGTGCCAGCAGCCCCACCCGGACCTTGCCCTACGAGCAGTACTTC. The chain couples TRBV6-1 to TRBJ2-7; no reliable D call. Trimming removed 6 bases at V and 2 bases at J, with 17 bases between. The CDR3 spans 15 residues. Per germline, CDR1 MNHNS and CDR2 SASEGT.